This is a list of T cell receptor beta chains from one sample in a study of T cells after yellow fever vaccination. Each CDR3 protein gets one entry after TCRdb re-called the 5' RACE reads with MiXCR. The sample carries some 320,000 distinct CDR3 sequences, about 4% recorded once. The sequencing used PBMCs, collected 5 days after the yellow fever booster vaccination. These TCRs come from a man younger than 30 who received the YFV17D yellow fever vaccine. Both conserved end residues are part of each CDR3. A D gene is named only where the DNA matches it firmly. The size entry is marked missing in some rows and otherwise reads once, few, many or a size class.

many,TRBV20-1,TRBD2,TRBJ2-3,TGCAGTGCTAAAAGCCTACTAGCGGGGGAAGCAGATACGCAGTATTTT,CSAKSLLAGEADTQYF
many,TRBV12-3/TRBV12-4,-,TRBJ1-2,TGTGCCAGCAGTTTCGCGTCATATGGCTACACCTTC,CASSFASYGYTF
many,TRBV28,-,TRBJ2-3,TGTGCCAGCAGTTTATTGGATGGGACATTTGGTGATACGCAGTATTTT,CASSLLDGTFGDTQYF
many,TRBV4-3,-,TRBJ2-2,TGCGCCAGCAGCCAAATGCAGGGGAACACCGGGGAGCTGTTTTTT,CASSQMQGNTGELFF
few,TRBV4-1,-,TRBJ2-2,TGCGCCAGCAGTGAGGGGGTCCTGAACACCGGGGAGCTGTTTTTT,CASSEGVLNTGELFF
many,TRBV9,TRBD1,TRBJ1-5,TGTGCCAGCAGCGTAGGACAGGGGGATCAGCCCCAGCATTTT,CASSVGQGDQPQHF
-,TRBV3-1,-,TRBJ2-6,TGTGCCAGCAGCCAAGTAGGCGGATACTCTGGGGCCAACGTCCTGACTTTC,CASSQVGGYSGANVLTF
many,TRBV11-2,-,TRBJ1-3,TGTGCCAGCGGACAAATCCTCCCTGGAAACACCATATATTTT,CASGQILPGNTIYF
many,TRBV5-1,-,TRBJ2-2,TGCGCCAGCAGCTCTCCGGGACACGGAAGAACCGGGGAGCTGTTTTTT,CASSSPGHGRTGELFF
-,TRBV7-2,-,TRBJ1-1,TGTGCCAGCAGCTTAAGGCCAAGGGCAAACACTGAAGCTTTCTTT,CASSLRPRANTEAFF
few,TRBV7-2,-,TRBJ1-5,TGTGCCAGCAGCACCTGGCCGGGGCCCCTGAATCAGCCCCAGCATTTT,CASSTWPGPLNQPQHF
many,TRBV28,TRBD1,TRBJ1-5,TGTGCCAGCAGTCCAGGGGGTGGCAATCAGCCCCAGCATTTT,CASSPGGGNQPQHF
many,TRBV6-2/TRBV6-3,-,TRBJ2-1,TGTGCCAGCAGTAACCGGGACCCTTACTACAATGAGCAGTTCTTC,CASSNRDPYYNEQFF
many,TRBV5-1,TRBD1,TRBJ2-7,TGCGCCAGCAGCATGGGACAGGTGAGGAGCTCCTACGAGCAGTACTTC,CASSMGQVRSSYEQYF
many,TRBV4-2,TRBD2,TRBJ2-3,TGTGCCAGCAGCCAAGATCGGGGGGGCACAGATACGCAGTATTTT,CASSQDRGGTDTQYF
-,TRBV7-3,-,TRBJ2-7,TGTGCCAGCAGCTTAGGTGGCATGGGGGAGCAGTACTTC,CASSLGGMGEQYF
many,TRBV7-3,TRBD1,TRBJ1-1,TGTGCCAGCAGCACAGGGGTGAACACTGAAGCTTTCTTT,CASSTGVNTEAFF
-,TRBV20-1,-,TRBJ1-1,TGCAGTGCTAGAGCCATCCAAGGCCTTGAAGCTTTCTTT,CSARAIQGLEAFF
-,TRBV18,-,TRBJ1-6,TGTGCCAGCTCACCAGCGGCGAGCTCCTATAATTCACCCCTCCACTTT,CASSPAASSYNSPLHF
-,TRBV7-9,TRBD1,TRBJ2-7,TGTGCCAGCAGCTCTAATGCCGGGACAGCCAACTCCTACGAGCAGTACTTC,CASSSNAGTANSYEQYF
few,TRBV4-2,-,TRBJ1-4,TGTGCCAGCAGCCCTACCTGGGGGAGTAATGAAAAACTGTTTTTT,CASSPTWGSNEKLFF
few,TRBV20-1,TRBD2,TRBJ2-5,TGCAGTGCTAGAGTACTAGCGGAGACCCAGTACTTC,CSARVLAETQYF
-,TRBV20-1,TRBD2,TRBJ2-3,TGCAGTGCTAGAGATACTAGCGGGGGGGCCGGAGATACGCAGTATTTT,CSARDTSGGAGDTQYF
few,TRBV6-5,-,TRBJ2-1,TGTGCCAGCAGTTACGGAGGGGGGGGTAATGAGCAGTTCTTC,CASSYGGGGNEQFF
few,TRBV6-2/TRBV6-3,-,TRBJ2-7,TGTGCCAGCAGGGACACATACTACGAGCAGTACTTC,CASRDTYYEQYF
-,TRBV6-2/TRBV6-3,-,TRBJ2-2,TGTGCCAGCAGTTTGACCCAGGCTGGGGAGCTGTTTTTT,CASSLTQAGELFF
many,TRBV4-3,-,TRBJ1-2,TGCGCCAGCAGCCCATCACCGTATTGGAACTATGGCTACACCTTC,CASSPSPYWNYGYTF
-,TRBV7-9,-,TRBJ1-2,TGTGCCAGCAGCTTCTCGGGGCAGGGCTATGGCTACACCTTC,CASSFSGQGYGYTF
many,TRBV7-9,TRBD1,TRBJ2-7,TGTGCCAGCAGCGCCTCACCGGGACAGGGCCACGAGCAGTACTTC,CASSASPGQGHEQYF
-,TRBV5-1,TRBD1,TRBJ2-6,TGCGCCAGCAGCCTAGTCGGACAGGGGGCTGGGGCCAACGTCCTGACTTTC,CASSLVGQGAGANVLTF
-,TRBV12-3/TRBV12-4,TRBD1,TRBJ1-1,TGTGCCGGTCGGGACAGGATGAACACTGAAGCTTTCTTT,CAGRDRMNTEAFF
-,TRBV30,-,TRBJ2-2,TGTGCCTCGGATCAGACCGGGGGGCTGTTTTTT,CASDQTGGLFF
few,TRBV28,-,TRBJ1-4,TGTGCCAGCAGCTCAGAGGGAGCCAGGGTTGCTGAAAAACTGTTTTTT,CASSSEGARVAEKLFF
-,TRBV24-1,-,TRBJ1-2,TGTGCCACCAGTGTAACCGGGAAAGCCGATGGCTACACCTTC,CATSVTGKADGYTF
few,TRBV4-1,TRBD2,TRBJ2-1,TGCGCCAGCAGCCAATCCCCAATAGCGGGGGGCATCGATGAGCAGTTCTTC,CASSQSPIAGGIDEQFF
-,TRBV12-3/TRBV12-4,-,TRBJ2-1,TGTGCCAGCACCCAAGGGTCCGCCAAGGAGCAGTTCTTC,CASTQGSAKEQFF
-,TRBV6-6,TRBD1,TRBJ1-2,TGTGCCAGCAGTTATTCCGTGACAGGGGGCTCTGGCTACACCTTC,CASSYSVTGGSGYTF
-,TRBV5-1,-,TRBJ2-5,TGCGCCAGCAGCTTGGCCACTCCGGGGGAGACCCAGTACTTC,CASSLATPGETQYF
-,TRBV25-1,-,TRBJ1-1,TGTGCCAGCAGTATCGGGGCGTCGGACACTGAAGCTTTCTTT,CASSIGASDTEAFF
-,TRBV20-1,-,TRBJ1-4,TGCAGTGCTTTTCCGGGACAATGGATACGAACTAATGAAAAACTGTTTTTT,CSAFPGQWIRTNEKLFF
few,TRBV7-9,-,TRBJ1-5,TGTGCCAGCAGCATCCAGGGCCAGCATCAGCCCCAGCATTTT,CASSIQGQHQPQHF
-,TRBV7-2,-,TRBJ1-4,TGTGCCAGCAGCTTATCCCGGACAGCAATACCTGCAACTAATGAAAAACTGTTTTTT,CASSLSRTAIPATNEKLFF
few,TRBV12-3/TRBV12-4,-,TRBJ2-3,TGTGCCAGCAGTTTAAGAGGGTCGAGTACAGATACGCAGTATTTT,CASSLRGSSTDTQYF
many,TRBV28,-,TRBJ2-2,-,CASSFWFGAGELFF
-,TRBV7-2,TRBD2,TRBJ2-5,TGTGCCAGCAGCTTCTATAGCGGGGGAGGTGAGACCCAGTACTTC,CASSFYSGGGETQYF
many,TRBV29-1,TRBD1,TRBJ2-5,TGCAGCTCGGGCGACAGGGAAGAGACCCAGTACTTC,CSSGDREETQYF
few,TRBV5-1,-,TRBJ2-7,TGCGCCAGCAGGCAGGGTATCGCCTACGAGCAGTACTTC,CASRQGIAYEQYF
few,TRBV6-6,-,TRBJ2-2,TGTGCCAGCAGTACGGGCAGGGGCCTTACCGGGGAGCTGTTTTTT,CASSTGRGLTGELFF
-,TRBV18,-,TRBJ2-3,TGTGCCAGCTCACCTCGTGGAGAGACAGATACGCAGTATTTT,CASSPRGETDTQYF
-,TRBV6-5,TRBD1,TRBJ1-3,TGTGCCAGCAGTCCCCGGGACAGGGGTACCAACACCATATATTTT,CASSPRDRGTNTIYF
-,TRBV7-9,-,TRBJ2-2,TGTGCCAGCAGCTTCAGGGTGGGGACACCGAACACCGGGGAGCTGTTTTTT,CASSFRVGTPNTGELFF
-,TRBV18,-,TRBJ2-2,TGTGCCAGCTCACCACCCTCAGATTACACCGGGGAGCTGTTTTTT,CASSPPSDYTGELFF
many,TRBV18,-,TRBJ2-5,TGTGCCAGCTCAAATCAAGAGACCCAGTACTTC,CASSNQETQYF
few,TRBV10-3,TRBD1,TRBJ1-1,TGTGCCATCAGGGATCGACAGGGTGCGAACACTGAAGCTTTCTTT,CAIRDRQGANTEAFF
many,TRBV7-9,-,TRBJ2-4,TGTGCCAGCAGCCCCGCGGCGGTGGCGGCTCTAGCCAAAAACATTCAGTACTTC,CASSPAAVAALAKNIQYF
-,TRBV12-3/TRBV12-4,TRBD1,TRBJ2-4,TGTGCCAGCAGACGACAGGGAGAGGCCAAAAACATTCAGTACTTC,CASRRQGEAKNIQYF
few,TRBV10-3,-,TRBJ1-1,TGTGCCATCAGTGACAGGGTCACTGAAGCTTTCTTT,CAISDRVTEAFF
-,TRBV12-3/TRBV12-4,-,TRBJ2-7,TGTGCCAGCAGGCCAGCGGGCCGTAGCTCCTACGAGCAGTACTTC,CASRPAGRSSYEQYF
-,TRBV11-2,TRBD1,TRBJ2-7,TGTGCCAGCCGGGTGGGACAGTACTACGAGCAGTACTTC,CASRVGQYYEQYF